The 15 T cell receptor beta chains below all came from one sample that was sequenced in a study of spatial heterogeneity in lung cancer. Regarding time point: blood at routine non-recurrence follow-up after resection. TCRdb reprocessed the 5' RACE reads with MiXCR, giving one entry per CDR3 protein. The table includes under 75,000 distinct CDR3 sequences, 8% to 9% detected once. This specimen consisted of PBMCs, obtained at follow-up. The source is a female donor with early-stage non-small cell lung cancer.

In this sample, this clonotype turned up a few times. The genes are TRBV30 and TRBJ2-1, with TRBD1 matching over 8 bases. The CDR3 totals 14 residues. Unmatched junction bases numbered 7, after V lost 3 bases and J lost 6 bases. The germline V gene encodes CDR1 GTSNPN and CDR2 SVGIG (reference sequence). CDR3 nucleotide sequence: TGTGCCTGGAGGGACAGGGTGGTCGGCAATGAGCAGTTCTTC. Residues: CAWRDRVVGNEQFF. Full variable domain (missing parts from reference TRBV30 and TRBJ2-1): SQTIHQWPATLVQPVGSPLSLECTVEGTSNPNLYWYRQAAGRGLQLLFYSVGIGQISSEVPQNLSASRPQDRQFILSSKKLLLSDSGFYLCAWRDRVVGNEQFFGPGTRLTVL.

In nucleotides, the CDR3 is TGTGCCAGCAGCCAAGGACCGGACAGGGTTTACGAGCAGTACTTC. It yields the protein CASSQGPDRVYEQYF. The rearrangement uses TRBV3-1 and TRBJ2-7; TRBD1 matches 8 bases. CDR1 is LGHDT and CDR2 is YNNKEL in the germline V gene (reference sequence). J lost 4 bases, V lost 1 base, and 6 bases had no gene match. The CDR3 spans 15 residues.

The table lists this clonotype with many counts. The chain links TRBV7-9 to TRBJ2-2; 7 positions agree with TRBD1. V shed 5 bases, J shed 3 bases, and the junction held 6 bases outside the gene matches. There are 15 residues in the CDR3. CDR1 is SEHNR, CDR2 FQNEAQ, per germline (reference sequence). The CDR3 coding sequence is TGTGCCAGCAGCGGCAGGGACAGAGACACCGGGGAGCTGTTTTTT. This translates into CASSGRDRDTGELFF.

This clonotype showed up many times. The chain joins TRBV20-1 to TRBJ2-7; 7 bases fit TRBD2. CDR1 and CDR2 (germline): DFQATT, SNEGSKA (reference sequence). The CDR3 is 13 residues long. V was clipped by 5 bases and J by 7 bases; unmatched bases: 11. CDR3 sequence: CSAPREPLWEQYF. The CDR3 DNA sequence: TGCAGTGCTCCGCGGGAGCCCTTGTGGGAGCAGTACTTC.

This clonotype was counted ten times or more. The V and J genes are TRBV19 and TRBJ1-5, with TRBD1 matching over 7 bases. The germline V gene encodes CDR1 LNHDA and CDR2 SQIVND (reference sequence). The CDR3 totals 16 residues. V lost 6 bases, J lost 0 bases, and 8 bases stayed unmatched. The CDR3 nucleotides are TGTGCCAGTAGCGCACGGACAGGTGTTAGCAATCAGCCCCAGCATTTT. This sequence encodes CASSARTGVSNQPQHF.

In its sample, this clonotype was seen many times. This rearrangement joins TRBV27 to TRBJ2-3; D tentatively fits TRBD1 or TRBD2 (5 bases each). The V end was cut by 2 bases, the J end by 8 bases, with 5 bases between. CDR1 and CDR2 (germline): MNHEY, SMNVEV (reference sequence). The CDR3 runs 11 residues. CDR3 nucleotide sequence: TGTGCCAGCAGTTTAGGGGGTACGCAGTATTTT. This gives the protein CASSLGGTQYF.

The V gene is TRBV27, the J gene TRBJ2-2, with 10 bases fitting TRBD1. The V gene end was trimmed by 0 bases and the J gene end by 6 bases; junction bases not matched to a gene: 10. The CDR3 length is 18 residues. Germline V lookup: CDR1 MNHEY, CDR2 SMNVEV (reference sequence). DNA for the CDR3: TGTGCCAGCAGTTTATCAGGCCGGGGACAGGGGTTTCCCGGGGAGCTGTTTTTT. Protein: CASSLSGRGQGFPGELFF.

This clonotype was seen repeatedly, ten times or more. CDR3 in DNA: TGTGCCAGCAGCGGCTTGGCTGCCTACAATGAGCAGTTCTTC. Encoded protein: CASSGLAAYNEQFF. V and J are TRBV7-2 and TRBJ2-1; no reliable D call. Germline V gives CDR1 SGHTA, CDR2 FQGNSA. CDR3 length: 14 amino acids. The germline V and J ends were trimmed by 5 bases and 2 bases, with 10 bases remaining between them.

This clonotype occurred many times. The CDR3 loop is CATRPSGSYNEQFF. Here the CDR3 DNA reads TGTGCCACCAGGCCCTCTGGCTCCTACAATGAGCAGTTCTTC. The chain uses TRBV6-4 and TRBJ2-1; D is ambiguous. The ends were cut back, 10 bases at V and 0 bases at J, with 13 bases in the middle. CDR3 length equals 14 residues. CDR1 is MRHNA, CDR2 SNTAGT, per germline.

This clonotype was recorded at least ten times. The genes are TRBV21-1 and TRBJ2-2. TRBV21-1 is tagged as a pseudogene. The CDR3 extends over 15 amino acids. DNA for the CDR3: TGTGCCAGCAGCAAAGAAGGCAGGAACACCGGGGAGCTGTTTTTT. Translating gives CASSKEGRNTGELFF.

This clonotype came up a few times. The genes are TRBV24-1 and TRBJ2-5; maybe TRBD1 (5 bases). Germline V lookup: CDR1 KGHDR, CDR2 SFDVKD. The CDR3 spans 15 residues. V was clipped by 0 bases and J by 2 bases, with 9 bases between them. DNA for the CDR3: TGTGCCACCAGTGATTTGGGTCAGGGTCAAGAGACCCAGTACTTC. This translates into CATSDLGQGQETQYF.

With respect to this clonotype: At one end the junction does not follow the germline gene, possibly because of a read error. The J gene is TRBJ2-3, the V gene TRBV5-1; 9 bases map to TRBD2. In germline, CDR1 is SGHRS, CDR2 YFSETQ. The CDR3 consists of 16 residues. Here the CDR3 DNA reads TGCGCCACCAGCTTGAGGGCGGGAGGGATCACAGATACGCAGTATTTT. Its protein is CATSLRAGGITDTQYF.

The table lists this clonotype with many counts. The CDR3 bases are TGTGCCAGCAGCAAAGCAAGAGACCGAACGGGGGAGCAGTTCTTC. This translates into CASSKARDRTGEQFF. This chain joins TRBV21-1 and TRBJ2-1. TRBV21-1 is a documented pseudogene. CDR3 length: 15 residues.

This clonotype has at least ten counts. This chain joins TRBV5-1 and TRBJ2-3; D possibly corresponds to TRBD1 (7 bases). Per the germline V gene, CDR1 is SGHRS and CDR2 is YFSETQ. This CDR3 has 14 residues. The V gene lost 6 bases and the J gene lost 3 bases, with 14 bases spanning the gap. The CDR3 sequence: CASTRQGGTDTQYF. For the CDR3, the DNA is TGCGCCAGCACCCGACAGGGAGGAACAGATACGCAGTATTTT.

In this sample, this clonotype turned up many times. V gene TRBV25-1 combines with J gene TRBJ2-6; no clear D. The CDR3 sequence is 14 residues long. V was cut by 3 bases and J by 0 bases, with 3 bases left in between. Germline CDR1 and CDR2: MGHDK and SYGVNS. The CDR3, as DNA: TGTGCCAGCAGTGACCGCTCTGGGGCCAACGTCCTGACTTTC. Translated, it gives CASSDRSGANVLTF.